Below, one T cell receptor (beta chain) is given with its context. Its target is unknown. This sample is part of a study of blood T cells in healthy people across ages. Alongside a J-beta primer mix, a sample-barcoded 5' primer served in a second PCR lasting 7 to 11 cycles. One entry per CDR3 protein results from TCRdb running MiXCR on the 5' RACE reads. The sample holds over a million distinct CDR3 sequences, roughly a quarter seen once. Germline V gene lookup returns CDR1 SGHVS and CDR2 FNYEAQ. This CDR3 is built from 14 residues. V was clipped by 1 base and J by 6 bases; unmatched bases: 6. Broader study findings: TCR beta diversity, measured per million T cells, fell in a roughly linear way with age.

Each donor supplied ten milliliters of peripheral blood. This same sample was also taken into another study, of T cells of mothers and their children.

Sequencing used blood. The rearrangement joins TRBV7-6 to TRBJ2-7; TRBD1 matches 7 bases. This TCR was sampled from a girl aged 2-10 years in good health. Here the CDR3 DNA reads TGTGCCAGCAGCTTAGATGAGGGGGCAGGCGAGCAGTACTTC. Its protein is CASSLDEGAGEQYF.